The 25 T cell receptor beta chains below were found in one sample sequenced in a study of T-cell reconstitution after alpha-beta-depleted transplantation in children. This sample's TCRbeta library carried unique molecular identifier barcodes. From the PCR reads, TCRdb called clonotypes with MiXCR, one entry per CDR3 protein. The sample carries about 980,000 distinct CDR3 sequences, about 29% recorded once. Sequencing was performed on PBMCs, mostly from graft donor cells, taken 360 days after TCRalphabeta/CD19-depleted stem cell transplant. The source of these receptors is a boy under two years old who had a stem cell transplant for SCID, so the T cells may come from the graft donor.

The V gene is TRBV7-2, the J gene TRBJ2-7; D possibly matches TRBD1 or TRBD2 (5 bases each). Germline V lookup: CDR1 SGHTA, CDR2 FQGNSA. This CDR3 is 14 amino acids long. V dropped 8 bases and J dropped 0 bases, with 14 bases sitting between them. CDR3 protein: CASGSGRSSYEQYF. Written as DNA, the CDR3 is TGTGCCAGCGGGTCGGGACGCAGCTCCTACGAGCAGTACTTC. The whole variable domain, remainder taken from reference TRBV7-2 and TRBJ2-7, is GAGVSQSPSNKVTEKGKDVELRCDPISGHTALYWYRQSLGQGLEFLIYFQGNSAPDKSGLPSDRFSAERTGGSVSTLTIQRTQQEDSAVYLCASGSGRSSYEQYFGPGTRLTVT.

The chain employs TRBV6-5 and TRBJ2-1; maybe TRBD2 (7 bases). Germline CDR1 reads MNHEY; CDR2 reads SVGAGI. Between the trimmed V and J ends, which lost 0 bases and 2 bases, there was a span of 14 bases. CDR3 size: 17 residues. CDR3 coding DNA: TGTGCCAGCAGTTACTCGAGGGGGGGGGCTCCCTACAATGAGCAGTTCTTC. Translated, it gives CASSYSRGGAPYNEQFF.

J is TRBJ2-2 and V is TRBV4-3; 10 positions agree with TRBD2. The trim removed 3 bases at V and 4 bases at J, leaving 11 bases unmatched. The CDR3 contains 18 residues. Germline-derived CDR1 and CDR2 are LGHNA and YSLEER. The CDR3 region has the DNA TGCGCCAGCAGCCATAAGGGCAGCGGGGGGGGCGCCACCGGGGAGCTGTTTTTT. Residues: CASSHKGSGGGATGELFF.

This clonotype was counted ten times or more. The chain couples TRBV10-2 to TRBJ2-2; 8 nucleotides align to TRBD2. CDR1 and CDR2 from the germline V gene are WSHSY and SAAADI. J was trimmed by 6 bases and V by 2 bases; bases with no gene match: 5. There are 15 residues in the CDR3. For the CDR3, the DNA is TGCGCCAGCAGTGAGATTGGACTAGCATCCGGGGAGCTGTTTTTT. Its protein product is CASSEIGLASGELFF.

This chain links TRBV10-3 with TRBJ1-1; perhaps TRBD1 as D (5 bases). This CDR3 region has 13 residues. Trimming left V 4 bases short and J 0 bases short, with 6 bases between. CDR1 and CDR2 (germline): ENHRY, SYGVKD. CDR3 residues: CAISGQMNTEAFF. The CDR3, as DNA: TGTGCCATCAGTGGACAGATGAACACTGAAGCTTTCTTT.

The rearrangement joins TRBV5-1 to TRBJ2-3; D not certain. The CDR3 consists of 18 residues. V shed 0 bases and J shed 0 bases, with 17 bases lying between them. The germline gives CDR1 SGHRS, CDR2 YFSETQ. CDR3 nucleotide sequence: TGCGCCAGCAGCTTGGGAGGCTCTATCTTCCCTAGCACAGATACGCAGTATTTT. This sequence encodes CASSLGGSIFPSTDTQYF. Based on the CDR3 plus reference TRBV5-1 and TRBJ2-3, the full variable domain is KAGVTQTPRYLIKTRGQQVTLSCSPISGHRSVSWYQQTPGQGLQFLFEYFSETQRNKGNFPGRFSGRQFSNSRSEMNVSTLELGDSALYLCASSLGGSIFPSTDTQYFGPGTRLTVL.

The chain uses TRBV14 and TRBJ1-1; the match to TRBD1 covers 7 bases. V shed 6 bases, J shed 0 bases, and the junction held 7 bases outside the gene matches. CDR1 SGHDN and CDR2 FVKESK come from the germline V gene. CDR3 size: 15 residues. The CDR3 loop reads CASRMTGTMNTEAFF. In DNA form, the CDR3 reads TGTGCCAGCAGGATGACAGGGACCATGAACACTGAAGCTTTCTTT.

There are a few counts of this clonotype. This chain uses TRBV5-6 with TRBJ2-7, with TRBD2 matching over 11 bases. Germline lookup yields CDR1 SGHDT and CDR2 YYEEEE. This CDR3 is 17 amino acids long. J lost 4 bases, V lost 4 bases, and 13 bases had no gene match. The CDR3 bases are TGTGCCAGCAGCCGACCCTTACTAGCGGGGGTTTTGTACGAGCAGTACTTC. Protein sequence: CASSRPLLAGVLYEQYF.

This sequence joins TRBV25-1 and TRBJ2-5; D is ambiguous. This CDR3 region has 13 residues. Between the trimmed V and J ends, which lost 6 bases and 7 bases, there was a span of 15 bases. CDR1 and CDR2 from the germline V gene are MGHDK and SYGVNS. The CDR3, as DNA: TGTGCCAGCAGAGAGGTCCTCAAGGGGACCCAGTACTTC. This translates into CASREVLKGTQYF.

V and J are TRBV5-1 and TRBJ1-1; a weak D match, TRBD1 (6 bases). V was cut by 4 bases and J by 9 bases, with 10 bases left in between. The CDR3 runs to 11 residues. Germline V gene sequence: CDR1 SGHRS, CDR2 YFSETQ. CDR3 sequence reads: CASSEGQKAFF. The CDR3 DNA is TGCGCCAGCAGCGAAGGACAGAAAGCTTTCTTT.

The V and J genes are TRBV4-3 and TRBJ2-1; D is perhaps TRBD2 (6 bases). The V gene lost 0 bases and the J gene lost 0 bases, with 12 bases spanning the gap. Germline CDR1 and CDR2: LGHNA and YSLEER. This CDR3 is built from 17 residues. Here the CDR3 reads CASSQDVEGRSYNEQFF. For the CDR3, the DNA is TGCGCCAGCAGCCAAGATGTGGAGGGACGCTCCTACAATGAGCAGTTCTTC.

This chain links TRBV12-3 or TRBV12-4 with TRBJ2-2; TRBD1 might be the D (6 bases). The CDR3 covers 15 residues. Trimming removed 6 bases from V and 2 bases from J, with 13 bases in between. CDR3 DNA sequence: TGTGCCAGCAGCGGGACACGCTACAACACCGGGGAGCTGTTTTTT. It translates to CASSGTRYNTGELFF.

J is TRBJ2-1 and V is TRBV12-3 or TRBV12-4; perhaps D is TRBD1 or TRBD2 (5 bases each). The CDR3 is made up of 13 amino acids. V lost 2 bases, J lost 8 bases, and 10 bases lay in between. The CDR3 spells CASSLSGAYEQFF. The CDR3 DNA reads as TGTGCCAGCAGTTTATCCGGGGCGTATGAGCAGTTCTTC.

This clonotype was picked up a small number of times. The CDR3 region has the DNA TGTGCCAGTAGTCCCCGAGGGGGGCTTTCTCCCTACAATGAGCAGTTCTTC. Amino acid sequence: CASSPRGGLSPYNEQFF. The chain uses TRBV19 and TRBJ2-1; tentatively, D is TRBD1 or TRBD2 (6 bases each). The germline V gene has CDR1 LNHDA and CDR2 SQIVND (reference sequence). V was shortened by 5 bases and J by 2 bases, with 19 bases between the two germline ends. The CDR3 is 17 amino acids.

This chain connects TRBV20-1 to TRBJ1-6, with 7 bases aligning to TRBD1. CDR3 size: 14 residues. Germline lookup yields CDR1 DFQATT and CDR2 SNEGSKA (reference sequence). Trimming at V came to 1 base and at J to 9 bases, leaving 6 bases not matched to a gene. The CDR3 sequence is CSARAGGISSPLHF. CDR3 DNA: TGCAGTGCTAGAGCAGGGGGAATTAGTTCACCCCTCCACTTT.

This clonotype has a handful of counts. The chain has TRBV7-9 and TRBJ1-1; no clear D gene. The CDR3 is made up of 13 amino acids. The V end was cut by 5 bases, the J end by 2 bases, with 9 bases between. Germline V gene sequence: CDR1 SEHNR, CDR2 FQNEAQ (reference sequence). As DNA, the CDR3 is TGTGCCAGCAGCCGAATAGACAACACTGAAGCTTTCTTT. It codes for CASSRIDNTEAFF.

This clonotype has only a few counts. The rearrangement joins TRBV29-1 to TRBJ1-5; D perhaps matches TRBD1 (6 bases). V was clipped by 6 bases and J by 11 bases, with 17 bases between them. CDR1 and CDR2 (germline): SQVTM, ANQGSEA. This CDR3 is built from 12 residues. The CDR3 nucleotides read TGCAGCGTCGGAGGGGGAGGGGGGGCCCAGCATTTT. It encodes CSVGGGGGAQHF.

This clonotype showed up just a few times. The chain carries TRBV2 and TRBJ1-1; TRBD1 is a possible D gene (6 bases). V lost 8 bases to trimming and J lost 5 bases, with 24 bases between them. Per germline, CDR1 SNHLY and CDR2 FYNNEI. This CDR3 contains 16 residues. The CDR3 coding sequence is TGTGCCAGCGAGTTCGACAGGACGGGAGGGAAGACTGAAGCTTTCTTT. It yields the protein CASEFDRTGGKTEAFF.

This clonotype has only one observation. V usage is TRBV4-2 and J usage is TRBJ2-7, with D possibly TRBD2 on 6 matching bases. This CDR3 region has 17 residues. Germline CDR1 is LGHNA and CDR2 is YNFKEQ. Trimming removed 0 bases from V and 3 bases from J, with 18 bases in between. This chain's CDR3 is CASSQDPPPAGRYEQYF. The CDR3 DNA reads as TGTGCCAGCAGCCAAGATCCCCCCCCCGCGGGGCGCTACGAGCAGTACTTC.

The CDR3 protein is CASRPGLSGNTIYF. For the CDR3, the DNA is TGTGCCAGCCGACCCGGACTCTCTGGAAACACCATATATTTT. V and J are TRBV6-1 and TRBJ1-3; D ambiguous. The CDR3 runs to 14 residues. Germline values: CDR1 MNHNS, CDR2 SASEGT. The V gene lost 8 bases and the J gene lost 0 bases, with 11 bases spanning the gap.

The rearrangement links TRBV6-5 to TRBJ2-1, with unresolved D. Germline assignment: CDR1 MNHEY and CDR2 SVGAGI. V shed 3 bases and J shed 5 bases, with 14 bases lying between them. The CDR3 extends over 15 amino acids. CDR3 DNA: TGTGCCAGCAGTTATATGCCCCCCACCGACAATGAGCAGTTCTTC. As protein: CASSYMPPTDNEQFF.

The V and J genes are TRBV7-2 and TRBJ2-2; 12 nucleotides match TRBD2. Germline CDR1 SGHTA, CDR2 FQGNSA. V lost 5 bases and J lost 8; bases outside the gene matches: 9. This CDR3 has 16 amino acids. The CDR3 here is CASSPPTSGGGGELFF. The CDR3 DNA reads as TGTGCCAGCAGCCCCCCGACTAGCGGGGGAGGGGGGGAGCTGTTTTTT.

The chain couples TRBV5-1 to TRBJ1-1; 8 bases are shared with TRBD1. The CDR3 totals 14 residues. Germline loops: CDR1 SGHRS, CDR2 YFSETQ. V shed 2 bases, J shed 4 bases, and the junction held 4 bases outside the gene matches. The CDR3 here is CASSFTGGGTEAFF. DNA for the CDR3: TGCGCCAGCAGCTTTACAGGGGGAGGCACTGAAGCTTTCTTT. Looking up the rest from reference TRBV5-1 and TRBJ1-1 gives the full variable domain: KAGVTQTPRYLIKTRGQQVTLSCSPISGHRSVSWYQQTPGQGLQFLFEYFSETQRNKGNFPGRFSGRQFSNSRSEMNVSTLELGDSALYLCASSFTGGGTEAFFGQGTRLTVV.

This clonotype has just a few counts. The CDR3 loop is CASRSGGSDTQYF. As DNA, the CDR3 is TGTGCCAGCAGATCGGGAGGGTCAGATACGCAGTATTTT. The chain has TRBV6-6 and TRBJ2-3; 8 bases fit TRBD2. The CDR3 runs 13 residues. Looked up from germline, CDR1 is MNHNY and CDR2 is SVGAGI (reference sequence). V lost 6 bases to trimming and J lost 4 bases; unmatched junction nucleotides: 3.

A few counts support this clonotype. The genes are TRBV29-1 and TRBJ2-7, with a tentative D call TRBD2 (5 bases). V shed 4 bases and J shed 0 bases, with 13 bases lying between them. The CDR3 is 14 residues long. Germline V gene data show CDR1 as SQVTM and CDR2 as ANQGSEA. CDR3: CSVVDYFSSYEQYF. CDR3 sequence (DNA): TGCAGCGTTGTAGACTACTTTAGCTCCTACGAGCAGTACTTC.